The T cell receptor (beta chain) described here comes from a study of post-analysis software for immune sequencing data. Study background: The patients showed relapsing-remitting, secondary progressive and progressive-relapsing multiple sclerosis courses. Study-wide results and limits: The study found TRBV5-6, TRBV5-1 and TRBV20-1 among about 5 TRBV segments more frequent in patients than controls.

This CDR3 region has 10 residues. In germline, CDR1 is SQVTM, CDR2 ANQGSEA. The germline V and J ends were trimmed by 5 bases and 3 bases, with 5 bases remaining between them. This clonotype has only a few counts. Its antigen is unidentified. Unique molecular identifiers were present in the TCR beta cDNA libraries. TCRdb independently ran MiXCR on the PCR reads; one entry per CDR3 protein. The sample has 650,000 to 850,000 distinct CDR3 sequences, around 42% seen once. The chain recombines TRBV29-1 with TRBJ2-7; D is uncertain. The sequenced material came from blood. The TCR was taken from a girl aged 5-17 years with multiple sclerosis. CDR3 bases: TGCAGCGTTCTTGACTACGAGCAGTACTTC. This codes for CSVLDYEQYF.